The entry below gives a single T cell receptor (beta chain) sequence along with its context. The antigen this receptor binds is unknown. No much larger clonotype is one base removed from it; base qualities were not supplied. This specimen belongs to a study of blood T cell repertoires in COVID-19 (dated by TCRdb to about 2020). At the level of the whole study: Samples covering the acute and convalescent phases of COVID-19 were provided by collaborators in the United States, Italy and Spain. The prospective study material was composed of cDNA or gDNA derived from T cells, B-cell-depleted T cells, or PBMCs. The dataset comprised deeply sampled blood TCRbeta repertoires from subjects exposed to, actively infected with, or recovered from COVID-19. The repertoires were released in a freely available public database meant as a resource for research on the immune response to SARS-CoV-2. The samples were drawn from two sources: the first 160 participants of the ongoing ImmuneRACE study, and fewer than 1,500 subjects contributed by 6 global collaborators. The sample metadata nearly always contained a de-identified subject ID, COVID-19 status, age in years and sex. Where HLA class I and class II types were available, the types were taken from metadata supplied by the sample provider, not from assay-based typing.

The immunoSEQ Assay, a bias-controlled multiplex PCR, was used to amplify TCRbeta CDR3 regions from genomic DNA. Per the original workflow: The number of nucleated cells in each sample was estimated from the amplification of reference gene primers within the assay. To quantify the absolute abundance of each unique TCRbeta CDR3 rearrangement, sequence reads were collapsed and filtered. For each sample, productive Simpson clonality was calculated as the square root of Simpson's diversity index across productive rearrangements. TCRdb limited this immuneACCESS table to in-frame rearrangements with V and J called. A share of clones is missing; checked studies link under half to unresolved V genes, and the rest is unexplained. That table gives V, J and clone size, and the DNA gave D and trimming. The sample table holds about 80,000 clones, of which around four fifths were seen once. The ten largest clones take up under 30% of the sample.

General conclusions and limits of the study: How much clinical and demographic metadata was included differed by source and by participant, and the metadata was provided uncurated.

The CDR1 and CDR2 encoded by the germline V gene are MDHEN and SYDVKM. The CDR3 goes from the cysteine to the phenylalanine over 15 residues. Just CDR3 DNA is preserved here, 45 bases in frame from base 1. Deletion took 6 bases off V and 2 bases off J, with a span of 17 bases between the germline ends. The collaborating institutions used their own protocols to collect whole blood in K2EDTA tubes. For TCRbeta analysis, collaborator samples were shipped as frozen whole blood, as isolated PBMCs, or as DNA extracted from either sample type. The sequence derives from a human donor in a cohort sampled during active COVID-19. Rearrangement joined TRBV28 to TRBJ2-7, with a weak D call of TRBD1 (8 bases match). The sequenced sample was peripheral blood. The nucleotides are TGTGCCAGCAGGGGGGGGCAGGGGGCCCCCTACGAGCAGTACTTC. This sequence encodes CASRGGQGAPYEQYF.